This TCR beta chain was recovered during a study of identifying expanded T cells in peripheral blood (dated 2019 in TCRdb). A note on the overall study: Four technical replicates, made by sequencing separate aliquots from the same pool of genomic DNA, were compared pairwise.

Spanning cysteine to phenylalanine, the CDR3 consists of 16 amino acids. Only the CDR3 DNA is retained, 48 bases long and in frame from the first base. V and J are truncated by 5 bases and 6 bases respectively, leaving an intervening sequence of 20 bases. CDR1 SGHAT and CDR2 FQNNGV are derived from the germline V gene. The immunoSEQ Assay, which uses bias-controlled multiplex PCR amplification of genomic DNA, was used to profile TCRbeta CDR3 regions. The paper's processing steps were these. To quantify the absolute abundance of each unique TCRbeta CDR3 region, the sequences were collapsed and filtered. Differential abundance was tested with a binomial (Fisher-equivalent) model and with a beta-binomial model adding time-dependent variance fitted from healthy donors. Clones with fewer than 5 combined templates were removed, and differential abundance was called for clones with a Benjamini-Hochberg FDR below 0.01. The form v = (b*log(k)+a)^2 was used to model beta-binomial variance as a function of total template count across the two samples. This immuneACCESS table, as held by TCRdb, lists in-frame sequences with V and J called but not all clones. Of the missing ones, under half trace to an unresolved V gene in checked studies; the others have no known cause. V and J calls and clone size are those listed in that table; D and trimming were worked out from the DNA. The sample table contains about 91,000 clones; only one count was recorded for around 88% of them. The top ten clonotypes cover 4% to 4.5% of the sample.

During the collection period, no infections or other immune events were recorded for the healthy donors. Blood repertoires from healthy donors were used as a training cohort for calibrating time-dependent variance in a beta-binomial model of differential abundance of T-cell clones. The training cohort was composed of roughly ten healthy donors, 3 female and 7 male. Donor ages ranged from about 29 to 65 years, with an average of about 40 years. Whole blood, obtained from a commercial supplier, was collected from each healthy donor at three time points spaced roughly 2 weeks apart. For immunosequencing, genomic DNA was extracted from whole blood that had not been sorted. Overall study outcomes, separate from this receptor: It was expected by the authors that biological variance in healthy repertoires might increase further over much longer intervals, such as months to years. For all healthy donors, the variance in clone template counts between approximately two-week samples rose significantly as total template count increased. Across all healthy-donor time intervals, the beta-binomial model significantly cut both the number of clones called differentially abundant and the false-positive rate. The binomial model flagged approximately 1.2 differentially abundant clones between technical replicates but about 15 over two weeks and roughly 19 over around four weeks.

About this clone: No cognate antigen has been identified for it. Base qualities are not provided; no much larger clone lies one nucleotide away.

Sample: blood. This clonotype was sampled from a person aged 18 to 75 in good health. In this chain, TRBV11-2 is recombined with TRBJ2-1; the D gene is possibly TRBD1 or TRBD2, with 6 bases matching each. Here is the DNA: TGTGCCAGCAGCCACAAAGGGGGACTCGGAATCAATGAGCAGTTCTTC. Its coded protein is CASSHKGGLGINEQFF.